This TCR beta chain is drawn from a study of blood T cells in healthy people across ages. Caucasian, healthy and from Russia, the donors were aged between about 6 and 90. Sample-barcoded 5' priming and a J-beta primer mix drove a second PCR of 7 to 11 cycles. Each cDNA molecule was tagged by a template-switch adaptor with 12 random nucleotides. TCRdb redid the calling of the 5' RACE reads with MiXCR, one entry per CDR3 protein. This sample has 750,000 to 850,000 distinct CDR3 sequences, with approximately 25% found just once. The sample was also reused in another study, on T cells of mothers and their children. That paper states: Donation involved three healthy Caucasian mothers and the six children that they had. The TCR beta CDR3 read count exceeded 9 million for each mother and was several million for each child.

The sequence came from a boy younger than 18 in good health. The specimen was blood.

CDR3 amino acids: CSARVQDTGELFF. The CDR3 DNA reads TGCAGTGCTAGAGTACAGGACACCGGGGAGCTGTTTTTT. This chain joins TRBV20-1 and TRBJ2-2, with D tentatively TRBD1 (5 bases). Germline V gene lookup returns CDR1 DFQATT and CDR2 SNEGSKA (reference sequence). Between the trimmed V and J ends, which lost 1 base and 3 bases, there was a span of 6 bases. The CDR3 length is 13 residues.